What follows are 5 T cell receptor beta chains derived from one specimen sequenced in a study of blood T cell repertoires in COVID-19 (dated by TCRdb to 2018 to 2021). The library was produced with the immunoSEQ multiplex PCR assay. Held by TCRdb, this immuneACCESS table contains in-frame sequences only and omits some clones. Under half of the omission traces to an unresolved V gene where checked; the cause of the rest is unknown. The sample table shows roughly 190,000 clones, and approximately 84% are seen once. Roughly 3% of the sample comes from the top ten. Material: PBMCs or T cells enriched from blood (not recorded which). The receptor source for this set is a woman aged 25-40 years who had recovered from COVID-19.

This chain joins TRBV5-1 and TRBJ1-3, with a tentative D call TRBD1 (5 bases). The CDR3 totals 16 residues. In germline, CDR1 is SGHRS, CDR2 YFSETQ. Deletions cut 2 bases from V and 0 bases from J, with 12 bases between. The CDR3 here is CASSLGEKSSGNTIYF. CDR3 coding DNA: TGCGCCAGCAGCTTAGGGGAAAAGAGCTCTGGAAACACCATATATTTT.

The CDR3 loop is CSASRDTSNYGYTF. CDR3 DNA sequence: TGCAGTGCTAGTAGGGACACTTCTAACTATGGCTACACCTTC. J is TRBJ1-2 and V is TRBV20-1; TRBD1 is a possible D gene (6 bases). The germline V and J ends were trimmed by 3 bases and 0 bases, with 11 bases remaining between them. The CDR3 runs to 14 residues. In germline, CDR1 is DFQATT, CDR2 SNEGSKA (reference sequence).

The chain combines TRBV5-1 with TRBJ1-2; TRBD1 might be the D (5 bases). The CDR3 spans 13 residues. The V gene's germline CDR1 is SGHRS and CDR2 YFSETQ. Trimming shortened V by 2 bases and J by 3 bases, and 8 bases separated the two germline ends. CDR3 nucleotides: TGCGCCAGCAGCTTCGGGGGGTACTATGGCTACACCTTC. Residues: CASSFGGYYGYTF.

This CDR3 reads CASSKRWRGFLHF. The DNA of the CDR3 is TGTGCCAGCAGCAAAAGGTGGAGAGGGTTCCTCCACTTT. The chain has TRBV21-1 and TRBJ1-6. TRBV21-1 is annotated as a pseudogene. There are 13 residues in the CDR3.

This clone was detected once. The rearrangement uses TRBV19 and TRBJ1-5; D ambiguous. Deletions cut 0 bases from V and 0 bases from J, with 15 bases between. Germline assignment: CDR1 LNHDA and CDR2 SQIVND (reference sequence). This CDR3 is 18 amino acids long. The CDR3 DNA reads TGTGCCAGTAGTATAGATCGCGCAGGTTTTTATAGCAATCAGCCCCAGCATTTT. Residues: CASSIDRAGFYSNQPQHF.